Listed below are T cell receptor beta chains from one sample, sequenced in a study of T cell changes during pregnancy in multiple sclerosis. Only in-frame clones appear in the TCRdb table, and some are missing; sequencing was by immunoSEQ multiplex PCR. Counted here are roughly 93,000 clones, more than 85% occurring once; the ten biggest clones make up under 2%. The source was peripheral blood, collected in the first trimester of pregnancy. Receptors were obtained from a female donor in good health, enrolled as a control in a pregnancy study. Each CDR3 is given with its conserved first and last residue. A D gene is named only where the DNA matches it firmly. Not every row has a clone size; where given, it reads once, few, many or a size class.

v_call,clone_size,d_call,j_call,cdr3_aa,cdr3_nt
TRBV11-2,.,TRBD1,TRBJ1-6,CASTKQGAGSPLHF,TGTGCCAGCACCAAACAGGGGGCGGGATCACCCCTCCACTTT
TRBV27,.,TRBD1,TRBJ2-7,CASSSGTGTIYEQYF,TGTGCCAGCAGTTCCGGGACAGGGACAATCTACGAGCAGTACTTC
TRBV7-8,.,TRBD1,TRBJ2-2,CASSPRTGVDTGELFF,TGTGCCAGCAGCCCGAGGACAGGGGTGGACACCGGGGAGCTGTTTTTT
TRBV9,.,TRBD2,TRBJ2-7,CASSVGWELAEEQYF,TGTGCCAGCAGCGTAGGATGGGAGCTAGCGGAAGAGCAGTACTTC
TRBV28,.,.,TRBJ1-5,CATGTLTLAPQHF,TGTGCCACAGGGACATTGACGTTGGCGCCCCAGCATTTT
TRBV19,.,TRBD1,TRBJ1-6,CASSTQGSTGKHSPLHF,TGTGCCAGTAGTACTCAGGGATCGACAGGGAAGCATTCACCCCTCCACTTT
TRBV19,.,TRBD1,TRBJ1-5,CASSIGAGGNQPQHF,TGTGCCAGTAGTATAGGGGCAGGGGGGAATCAGCCCCAGCATTTT
TRBV9,.,.,TRBJ1-3,CASTETESGNTIYF,TGTGCCAGCACCGAGACAGAATCTGGAAACACCATATATTTT
TRBV2,.,TRBD1,TRBJ1-2,CASRGQGPLGYTF,TGTGCCAGCAGGGGACAGGGCCCCCTTGGCTACACCTTC
TRBV10-3,.,TRBD1,TRBJ1-3,CAIRPDRSSGNTIYF,TGTGCCATCAGGCCGGACAGGTCCTCTGGAAACACCATATATTTT
TRBV27,.,.,TRBJ2-3,CASSASGGLKQYF,TGTGCCAGCAGTGCTTCCGGGGGTCTAAAGCAGTATTTT
TRBV27,.,TRBD1,TRBJ1-5,CASRLTGGGRQPQHF,TGTGCCAGCCGACTGACAGGGGGGGGGCGGCAGCCCCAGCATTTT
TRBV6-1,once,TRBD1,TRBJ2-7,CASSVRQGAGEQYF,TGTGCCAGCAGTGTACGACAGGGGGCGGGTGAGCAGTACTTC
TRBV27,.,TRBD2,TRBJ2-5,CASSPGTSGFQETQYF,TGTGCCAGCAGTCCAGGGACTAGCGGTTTTCAAGAGACCCAGTACTTC
TRBV7-2,.,TRBD1,TRBJ1-5,CASSLWTTGVHQPQHF,TGTGCCAGCAGCTTATGGACCACAGGGGTTCATCAGCCCCAGCATTTT
TRBV9,.,.,TRBJ1-1,CASTTGGGFEAFF,TGTGCCAGCACCACCGGGGGGGGGTTCGAAGCTTTCTTT
TRBV11-1,.,.,TRBJ2-7,CASSRGSYEQYF,TGTGCCAGCAGCCGGGGCTCCTACGAGCAGTACTTC
TRBV27,.,TRBD1,TRBJ2-7,CASGKGQGAREQYF,TGTGCCAGCGGAAAAGGACAGGGGGCGCGGGAGCAGTACTTC
TRBV6-5,once,.,TRBJ1-1,CASTYRGGTEAFF,TGTGCCAGCACTTACCGCGGGGGGACTGAAGCTTTCTTT
TRBV7-2,.,.,TRBJ1-1,CASTRRETEAFF,TGTGCCAGCACCCGCCGGGAAACTGAAGCTTTCTTT
TRBV4-3,.,TRBD1,TRBJ2-7,CASSQDRGQLTYEQYF,TGCGCCAGCAGCCAAGATAGGGGACAGCTTACCTACGAGCAGTACTTC
TRBV7-6,once,.,TRBJ1-1,CASSLTPGQPEAFF,TGTGCCAGCAGCTTAACCCCCGGACAGCCTGAAGCTTTCTTT
TRBV4-1,.,TRBD1,TRBJ1-4,CASRPDRDKLGTNEKLFF,TGCGCCAGCAGACCGGACAGGGATAAGTTGGGGACTAATGAAAAACTGTTTTTT
TRBV7-9,.,.,TRBJ1-3,CASSLAYTSGNTIYF,TGTGCCAGCAGCTTAGCGTACACCTCTGGAAACACCATATATTTT
TRBV7-9,.,TRBD1,TRBJ2-1,CASSPGGTGEQFF,TGTGCCAGCAGCCCAGGGGGGACAGGTGAGCAGTTCTTC
TRBV4-2,.,.,TRBJ2-3,CASSQVGADRADTQYF,TGTGCCAGCAGCCAGGTCGGAGCGGACCGGGCAGATACGCAGTATTTT
TRBV5-1,.,TRBD1,TRBJ1-5,CASSVTGGDQPQHF,TGCGCCAGCAGCGTGACAGGGGGGGATCAGCCCCAGCATTTT
TRBV7-2,once,.,TRBJ2-7,CASSLAPTAYEQYF,TGTGCCAGCAGCTTAGCGCCCACAGCCTACGAGCAGTACTTC
TRBV6-5,.,.,TRBJ2-3,CASKGVSTDTQYF,TGTGCCAGCAAGGGGGTCAGCACAGATACGCAGTATTTT
TRBV14,once,.,TRBJ1-6,CASSQDGRGGSPLHF,TGTGCCAGCAGCCAAGATGGAAGGGGCGGTTCACCCCTCCACTTT
TRBV11-1,.,.,TRBJ1-1,CASSLRRGNTEAFF,TGTGCCAGCAGCTTACGTAGGGGAAACACTGAAGCTTTCTTT
TRBV7-2,.,.,TRBJ2-3,CASSKQADTQYF,TGTGCCAGCAGCAAACAGGCAGATACGCAGTATTTT
TRBV2,once,TRBD1,TRBJ2-7,CASRDPGQGYEQYF,TGTGCCAGCAGGGATCCGGGACAGGGGTACGAGCAGTACTTC
TRBV27,.,.,TRBJ2-7,CASSSGGIYEQYF,TGTGCCAGCAGTTCCGGGGGAATCTACGAGCAGTACTTC
TRBV11-2,.,.,TRBJ2-2,CASSLPARGGHGELFF,TGTGCCAGCAGCTTGCCCGCCAGGGGTGGTCACGGGGAGCTGTTTTTT
TRBV4-2,.,TRBD1,TRBJ2-4,CASSRLPGQGREAKNIQYF,TGTGCCAGCAGCCGACTTCCGGGACAGGGGAGAGAGGCCAAAAACATTCAGTACTTC
TRBV9,once,.,TRBJ1-3,CASSDSVSGNTIYF,TGTGCCAGCTCAGACAGTGTGTCTGGAAACACCATATATTTT
TRBV29-1,.,.,TRBJ2-2,CSANGGDTGELFF,TGCAGCGCAAACGGTGGTGACACCGGGGAGCTGTTTTTT
TRBV11-3,.,TRBD2,TRBJ2-5,CASSNSGGQETQYF,TGTGCCAGCAGCAATAGCGGGGGGCAAGAGACCCAGTACTTC
TRBV5-8,.,.,TRBJ1-1,CASSLVGGPNTEAFF,TGTGCCAGCAGCTTGGTGGGAGGGCCGAACACTGAAGCTTTCTTT
TRBV11-2,.,TRBD2,TRBJ2-1,CASSFRLAAIYNEQFF,TGTGCCAGCAGCTTTCGACTAGCGGCAATATACAATGAGCAGTTCTTC